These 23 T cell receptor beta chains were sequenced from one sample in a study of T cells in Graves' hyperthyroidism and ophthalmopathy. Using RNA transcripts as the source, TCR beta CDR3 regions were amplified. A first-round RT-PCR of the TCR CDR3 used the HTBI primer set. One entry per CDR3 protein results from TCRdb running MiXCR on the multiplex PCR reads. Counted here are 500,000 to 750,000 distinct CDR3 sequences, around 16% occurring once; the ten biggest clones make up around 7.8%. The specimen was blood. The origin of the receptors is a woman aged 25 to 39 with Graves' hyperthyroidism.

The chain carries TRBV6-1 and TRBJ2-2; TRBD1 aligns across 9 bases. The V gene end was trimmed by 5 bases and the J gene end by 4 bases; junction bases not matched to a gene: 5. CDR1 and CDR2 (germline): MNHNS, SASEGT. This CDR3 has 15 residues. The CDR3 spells CASSNTGGGTGELFF. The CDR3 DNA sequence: TGTGCCAGCAGTAATACAGGGGGCGGCACCGGGGAGCTGTTTTTT.

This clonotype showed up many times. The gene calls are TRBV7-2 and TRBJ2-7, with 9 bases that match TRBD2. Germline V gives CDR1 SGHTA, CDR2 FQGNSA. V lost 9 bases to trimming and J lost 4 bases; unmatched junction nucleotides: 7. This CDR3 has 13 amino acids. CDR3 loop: CASGGRGIYEQYF. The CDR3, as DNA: TGTGCCAGTGGCGGGAGGGGAATTTACGAGCAGTACTTC. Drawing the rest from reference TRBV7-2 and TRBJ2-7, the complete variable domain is GAGVSQSPSNKVTEKGKDVELRCDPISGHTALYWYRQSLGQGLEFLIYFQGNSAPDKSGLPSDRFSAERTGGSVSTLTIQRTQQEDSAVYLCASGGRGIYEQYFGPGTRLTVT.

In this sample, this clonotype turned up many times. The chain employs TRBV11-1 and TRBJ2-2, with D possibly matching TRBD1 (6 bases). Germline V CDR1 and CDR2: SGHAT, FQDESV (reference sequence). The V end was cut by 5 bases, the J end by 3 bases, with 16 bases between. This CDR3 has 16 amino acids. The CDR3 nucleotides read TGTGCCAGCAGCCGCGGACAGTCCGCAGACACCGGGGAGCTGTTTTTT. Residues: CASSRGQSADTGELFF.

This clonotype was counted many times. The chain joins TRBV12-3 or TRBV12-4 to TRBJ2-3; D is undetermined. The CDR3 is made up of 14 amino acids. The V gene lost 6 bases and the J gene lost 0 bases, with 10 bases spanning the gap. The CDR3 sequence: CASRRTSSTDTQYF. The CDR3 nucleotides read TGTGCCAGCAGGAGGACCTCCAGCACAGATACGCAGTATTTT.

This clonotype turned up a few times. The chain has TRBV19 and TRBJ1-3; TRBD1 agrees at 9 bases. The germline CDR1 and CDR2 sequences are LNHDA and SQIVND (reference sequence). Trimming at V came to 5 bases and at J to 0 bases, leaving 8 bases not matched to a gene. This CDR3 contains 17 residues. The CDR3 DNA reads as TGTGCCAGTAGTCTCACCGGGACAGGGCGCTCTGGAAACACCATATATTTT. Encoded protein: CASSLTGTGRSGNTIYF.

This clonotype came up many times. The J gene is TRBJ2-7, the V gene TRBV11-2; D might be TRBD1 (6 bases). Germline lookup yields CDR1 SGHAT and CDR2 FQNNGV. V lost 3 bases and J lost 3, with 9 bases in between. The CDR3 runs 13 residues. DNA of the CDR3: TGTGCCAGCAGCTTCGAGGACAGCTACGAGCAGTACTTC. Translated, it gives CASSFEDSYEQYF.

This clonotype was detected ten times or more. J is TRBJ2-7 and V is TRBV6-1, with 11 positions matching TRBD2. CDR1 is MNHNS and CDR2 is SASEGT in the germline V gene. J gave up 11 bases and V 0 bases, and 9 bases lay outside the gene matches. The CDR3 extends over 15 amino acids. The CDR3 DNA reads TGTGCCAGCAGTGAAGCGGTACTAGCGGGAGCTGGAGAGTACTTC. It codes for CASSEAVLAGAGEYF.

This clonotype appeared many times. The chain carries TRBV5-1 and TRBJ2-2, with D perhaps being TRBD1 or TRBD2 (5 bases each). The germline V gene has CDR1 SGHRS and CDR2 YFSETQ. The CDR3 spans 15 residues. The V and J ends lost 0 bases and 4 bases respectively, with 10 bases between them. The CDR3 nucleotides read TGCGCCAGCAGCTTGGAAGCGAGGGGCACCGGGGAGCTGTTTTTT. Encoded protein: CASSLEARGTGELFF.

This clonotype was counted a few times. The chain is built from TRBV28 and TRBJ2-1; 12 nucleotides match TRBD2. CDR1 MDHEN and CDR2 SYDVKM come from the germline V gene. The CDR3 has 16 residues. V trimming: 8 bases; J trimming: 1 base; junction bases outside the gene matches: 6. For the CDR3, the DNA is TGTGCCAGCGCGACTAGCGGGAGTCGGTCCTACAATGAGCAGTTCTTC. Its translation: CASATSGSRSYNEQFF.

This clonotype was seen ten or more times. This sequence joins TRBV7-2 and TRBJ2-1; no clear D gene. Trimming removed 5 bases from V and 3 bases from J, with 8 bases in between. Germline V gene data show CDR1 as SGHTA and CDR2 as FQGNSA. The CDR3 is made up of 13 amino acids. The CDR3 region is CASSLTNYNEQFF. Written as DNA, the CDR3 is TGTGCCAGCAGCCTCACTAACTACAATGAGCAGTTCTTC.

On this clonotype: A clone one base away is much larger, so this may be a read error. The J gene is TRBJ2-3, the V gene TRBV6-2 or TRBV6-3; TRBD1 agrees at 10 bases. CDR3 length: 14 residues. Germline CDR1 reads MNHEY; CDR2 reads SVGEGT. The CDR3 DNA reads TGTGCCAGCAGGGGACAGGGGTTCGCAGATACGCGGTATTTT. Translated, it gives CASRGQGFADTRYF.

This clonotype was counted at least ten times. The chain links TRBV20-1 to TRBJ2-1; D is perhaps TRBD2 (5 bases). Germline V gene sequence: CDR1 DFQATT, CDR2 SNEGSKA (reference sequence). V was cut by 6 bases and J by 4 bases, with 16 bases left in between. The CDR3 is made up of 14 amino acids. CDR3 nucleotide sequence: TGCAGTGCGGCCGGGATTCTTTATTACAATGAGCAGTTCTTC. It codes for CSAAGILYYNEQFF.

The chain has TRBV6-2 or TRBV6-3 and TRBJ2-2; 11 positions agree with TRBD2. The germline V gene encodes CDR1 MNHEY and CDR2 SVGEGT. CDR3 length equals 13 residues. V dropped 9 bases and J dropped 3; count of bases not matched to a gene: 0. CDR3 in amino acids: CARLAGDTGELFF. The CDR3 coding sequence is TGTGCCAGACTAGCGGGGGACACCGGGGAGCTGTTTTTT.

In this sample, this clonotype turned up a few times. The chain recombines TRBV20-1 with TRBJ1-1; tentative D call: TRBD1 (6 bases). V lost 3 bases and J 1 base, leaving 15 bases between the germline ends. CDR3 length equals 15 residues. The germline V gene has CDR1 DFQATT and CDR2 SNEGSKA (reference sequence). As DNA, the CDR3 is TGCAGTGCTAGCCCTACTATACAGGGGAACACTGAAGCTTTCTTT. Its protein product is CSASPTIQGNTEAFF.

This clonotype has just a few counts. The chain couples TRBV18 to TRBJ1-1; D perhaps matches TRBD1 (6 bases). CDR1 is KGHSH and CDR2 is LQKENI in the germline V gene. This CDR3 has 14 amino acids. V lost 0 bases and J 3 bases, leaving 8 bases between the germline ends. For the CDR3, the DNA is TGTGCCAGCTCACCACCGGGGGGCGACACTGAAGCTTTCTTT. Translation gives CASSPPGGDTEAFF. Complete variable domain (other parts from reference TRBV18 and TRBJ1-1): NAGVMQNPRHLVRRRGQEARLRCSPMKGHSHVYWYRQLPEEGLKFMVYLQKENIIDESGMPKERFSAEFPKEGPSILRIQQVVRGDSAAYFCASSPPGGDTEAFFGQGTRLTVV.

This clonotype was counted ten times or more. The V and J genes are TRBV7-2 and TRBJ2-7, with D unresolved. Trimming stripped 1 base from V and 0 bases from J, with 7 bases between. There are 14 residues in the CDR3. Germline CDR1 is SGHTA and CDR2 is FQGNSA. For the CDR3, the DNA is TGTGCCAGCAGCTTAGATAACTACTCCTACGAGCAGTACTTC. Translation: CASSLDNYSYEQYF.

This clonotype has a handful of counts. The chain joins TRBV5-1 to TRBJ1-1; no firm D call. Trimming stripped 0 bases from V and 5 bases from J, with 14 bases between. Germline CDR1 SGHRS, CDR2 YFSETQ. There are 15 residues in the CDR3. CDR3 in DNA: TGCGCCAGCAGCTTGGAATTCGGGGAAATAACTGAAGCTTTCTTT. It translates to CASSLEFGEITEAFF.

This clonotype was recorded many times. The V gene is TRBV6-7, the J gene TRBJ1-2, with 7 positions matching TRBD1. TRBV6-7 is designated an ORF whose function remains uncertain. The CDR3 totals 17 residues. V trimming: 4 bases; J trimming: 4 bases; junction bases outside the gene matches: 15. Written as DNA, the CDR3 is TGTGCCAGCAGTTCCAATGCCAAGGGACAGAGATTCTATGGCTACACCTTC. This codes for CASSSNAKGQRFYGYTF.

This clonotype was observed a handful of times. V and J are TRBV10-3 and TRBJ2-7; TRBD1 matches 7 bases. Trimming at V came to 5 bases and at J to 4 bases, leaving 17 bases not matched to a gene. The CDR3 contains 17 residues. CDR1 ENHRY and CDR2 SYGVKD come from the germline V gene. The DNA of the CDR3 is TGTGCCATCAGTCCCGGGACAGCCGACCTCCGGAGATACGAGCAGTACTTC. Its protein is CAISPGTADLRRYEQYF.

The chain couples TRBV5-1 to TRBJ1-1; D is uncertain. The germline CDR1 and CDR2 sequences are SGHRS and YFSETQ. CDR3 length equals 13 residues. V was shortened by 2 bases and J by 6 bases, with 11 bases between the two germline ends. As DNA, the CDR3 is TGCGCCAGCAGCTTTGGTAGCCCCCCTGAAGCTTTCTTT. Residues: CASSFGSPPEAFF.

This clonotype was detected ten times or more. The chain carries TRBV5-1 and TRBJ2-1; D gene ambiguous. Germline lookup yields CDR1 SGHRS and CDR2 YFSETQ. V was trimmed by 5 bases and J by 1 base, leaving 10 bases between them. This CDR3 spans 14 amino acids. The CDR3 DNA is TGCGCCAGCAGGCGAGACTCATCCTACAATGAGCAGTTCTTC. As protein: CASRRDSSYNEQFF.

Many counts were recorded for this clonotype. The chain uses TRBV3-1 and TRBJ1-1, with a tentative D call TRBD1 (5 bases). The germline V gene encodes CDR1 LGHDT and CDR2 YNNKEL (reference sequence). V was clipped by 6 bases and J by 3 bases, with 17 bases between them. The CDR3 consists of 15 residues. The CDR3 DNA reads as TGTGCCAGCAGTCAGTCGAAGGTGGGGGACACTGAAGCTTTCTTT. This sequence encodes CASSQSKVGDTEAFF.

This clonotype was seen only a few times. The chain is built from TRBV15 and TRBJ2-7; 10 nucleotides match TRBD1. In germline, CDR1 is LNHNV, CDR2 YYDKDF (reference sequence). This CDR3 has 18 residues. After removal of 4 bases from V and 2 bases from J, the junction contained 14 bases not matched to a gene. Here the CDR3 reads CATSTLASDRGLAYEQYF. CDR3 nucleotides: TGTGCCACCAGCACCCTAGCCAGCGACAGGGGGCTCGCCTACGAGCAGTACTTC.